The 5 T cell receptor beta chains below all came from one sample that was sequenced in a study of CD4 T cells in relation to SARS-CoV-2 and coronaviruses. Method: immunoSEQ multiplex PCR; TCRdb's copy keeps in-frame clones and lacks some. The data contain over 20,000 clones, about 81% of them seen just once; the ten biggest clones take up 10% to 15%. Unexposed donor CD4+ T cells date from about 2011-2018, before the COVID-19 pandemic. The cells were cultured for about 10 days before CD4+ T cells were isolated. No antigen has been assigned to these receptors. Sequencing used CD4+ T cells from PBMCs, cultured in vitro. These receptors all stem from a human donor in good health.

V usage is TRBV6-5 and J usage is TRBJ2-7; tentatively, D is TRBD2 (6 bases). Trimming removed 6 bases at V and 2 bases at J, with 14 bases between. The CDR3 totals 14 residues. Germline V gene lookup returns CDR1 MNHEY and CDR2 SVGAGI. CDR3 sequence (DNA): TGTGCCAGCAGCCGCGGGGAGGCTACCTACGAGCAGTACTTC. It translates to CASSRGEATYEQYF.

This chain links TRBV5-5 with TRBJ2-5, with D tentatively TRBD2 (5 bases). The germline CDR1 and CDR2 sequences are SGHKS and YYEKEE (reference sequence). Trimming took 6 bases from V and 5 from J, leaving 17 bases between them. The CDR3 length is 14 residues. CDR3 region: CASNHVGGGETQYF. CDR3 nucleotides: TGTGCCAGCAACCACGTCGGCGGCGGGGAGACCCAGTACTTC.

V is TRBV5-4 and J is TRBJ2-1, with no clear D. This CDR3 region has 17 residues. V was trimmed by 0 bases and J by 2 bases, leaving 15 bases between them. From germline, CDR1 is SGHNT and CDR2 YYREEE (reference sequence). For the CDR3, the DNA is TGTGCCAGCAGCTTGGTTCTGGGGAACGGCGCCTACAATGAGCAGTTCTTC. Its translation: CASSLVLGNGAYNEQFF.

The gene calls are TRBV7-9 and TRBJ1-4; no firm D call. Germline CDR1 is SEHNR and CDR2 is FQNEAQ (reference sequence). This CDR3 region has 14 residues. The V gene lost 1 base and the J gene lost 5 bases, with 8 bases spanning the gap. The DNA of the CDR3 is TGTGCCAGCAGCTTAGGCTTGGGGAATGAAAAACTGTTTTTT. It encodes CASSLGLGNEKLFF.

J is TRBJ1-1 and V is TRBV9, with 8 nucleotides matching TRBD1. The J segment lost 1 base and the V segment lost 6 bases, leaving 11 bases of the junction unmatched. The CDR3 has 16 amino acids. CDR1 and CDR2 (germline): SGDLS, YYNGEE. CDR3 DNA: TGTGCCAGCACCCCATCAATTGGACAGGGGAACACTGAAGCTTTCTTT. This translates into CASTPSIGQGNTEAFF. The variable domain in full, completed from reference TRBV9 and TRBJ1-1, reads DSGVTQTPKHLITATGQRVTLRCSPRSGDLSVYWYQQSLDQGLQFLIQYYNGEERAKGNILERFSAQQFPDLHSELNLSSLELGDSALYFCASTPSIGQGNTEAFFGQGTRLTVV.